The 24 T cell receptor beta chains below come from one sample, sequenced in a study of shared clonotypes between healthy human individuals. Measured with immunoSEQ multiplex PCR; TCRdb has only the in-frame clones, and not every one. This table holds more than 2,000,000 clones, just over 90% found once. Sequenced sample: naive CD4+ T cells from PBMCs. The subset here: CD45RA+ positively selected. The receptors derive from a man between 18 and 29 years old in good health. Some clones in this sample may be carry-over from other donors' samples.

This sequence joins TRBV14 and TRBJ2-5, with D unresolved. V was clipped by 4 bases and J by 4 bases, with 16 bases between them. Germline V lookup: CDR1 SGHDN, CDR2 FVKESK. The CDR3 is 15 residues long. CDR3 nucleotide sequence: TGTGCCAGCAGCCCAGCCGGGCCCGTTGTAGAGACCCAGTACTTC. Translation: CASSPAGPVVETQYF.

This clone was seen once. The V call is TRBV25-1, the J call TRBJ2-5, with D possibly TRBD2 on 6 matching bases. The CDR3 consists of 13 residues. CDR1 and CDR2 (germline): MGHDK, SYGVNS. Trimming stripped 1 base from V and 14 bases from J, with 17 bases between. CDR3 sequence (DNA): TGTGCCAGCAGTGAATTCCCGAGGGAGGATTTATACTTC. It encodes CASSEFPREDLYF.

The V gene is TRBV7-8, the J gene TRBJ2-7, with D hard to call. Trimming pared 4 bases from V and 3 bases from J, leaving 4 bases between. This CDR3 contains 11 residues. Germline V lookup: CDR1 SGHVS, CDR2 FQNEAQ. The chain's CDR3 is CASSSNYEQYF. In DNA form, the CDR3 reads TGTGCCAGCAGCTCTAACTACGAGCAGTACTTC.

The genes are TRBV19 and TRBJ1-6; D gene uncertain. V gave up 3 bases and J gave up 8 bases, with 8 bases separating them. The germline V gene encodes CDR1 LNHDA and CDR2 SQIVND (reference sequence). CDR3 length: 13 residues. CDR3: CASSIFLDSPLHF. Here the CDR3 DNA reads TGTGCCAGTAGTATCTTTCTGGATTCACCCCTCCACTTT.

This rearrangement joins TRBV18 to TRBJ2-3; 8 nucleotides align to TRBD2. The CDR3 has 16 amino acids. Germline V gene lookup returns CDR1 KGHSH and CDR2 LQKENI. The J segment lost 5 bases and the V segment lost 6 bases, leaving 13 bases of the junction unmatched. CDR3 bases: TGTGCCAGCTCTCTCATTACTAGCGGAGGGGAAGATACGCAGTATTTT. It yields the protein CASSLITSGGEDTQYF.

The chain recombines TRBV4-1 with TRBJ2-1; TRBD1 matches at 7 bases. J gave up 0 bases and V 1 base, and 15 bases lay outside the gene matches. CDR1 is MGHRA and CDR2 is YSYEKL in the germline V gene. The CDR3 consists of 20 residues. CDR3 sequence (DNA): TGCGCCAGCAGCCAAGTCAGCGACAGGGTGGTGTCTCGCTCCTACAATGAGCAGTTCTTC. It is translated as CASSQVSDRVVSRSYNEQFF.

Only one count was recorded for this clone. Other DNA sequences in the same sample also yield this CDR3. The chain carries TRBV7-9 and TRBJ2-7, with D possibly being TRBD2 (6 bases). The CDR3 is 13 amino acids. CDR1 and CDR2 (germline): SEHNR, FQNEAQ (reference sequence). Trimming removed 5 bases at V and 0 bases at J, with 8 bases between. In DNA form, the CDR3 reads TGTGCCAGCAGCCGGGGGAGCTCCTACGAGCAGTACTTC. It yields the protein CASSRGSSYEQYF.

This clone was counted a few times. The sample carries other DNA sequences with the same CDR3. The V call is TRBV19, the J call TRBJ1-1, with D perhaps matching TRBD1 (5 bases). Germline-derived CDR1 and CDR2 are LNHDA and SQIVND (reference sequence). This CDR3 is built from 13 residues. Trimming took 3 bases from V and 5 from J, leaving 10 bases between them. CDR3 DNA sequence: TGTGCCAGTAGTATTAGGGCAGGGACTGAAGCTTTCTTT. It specifies CASSIRAGTEAFF.

This rearrangement joins TRBV11-2 to TRBJ1-3; D ambiguous. The CDR3 totals 15 residues. V was clipped by 1 base and J by 4 bases, with 11 bases between them. Per the germline V gene, CDR1 is SGHAT and CDR2 is FQNNGV. The CDR3 nucleotides are TGTGCCAGCAGCTTAGCGATGAGGGCCGGAAACACCATATATTTT. Protein product: CASSLAMRAGNTIYF.

The J gene is TRBJ2-3, the V gene TRBV6-6; tentative D call: TRBD2 (5 bases). CDR1 MNHNY and CDR2 SVGAGI come from the germline V gene (reference sequence). The CDR3 spans 11 residues. Between the trimmed V and J ends, which lost 6 bases and 4 bases, there was a span of 5 bases. The CDR3: CASREADTQYF. The CDR3 DNA is TGTGCCAGCAGGGAGGCAGATACGCAGTATTTT.

The chain carries TRBV28 and TRBJ2-3, with D perhaps TRBD1 (6 bases). This CDR3 has 14 residues. Germline assignment: CDR1 MDHEN and CDR2 SYDVKM. V lost 2 bases to trimming and J lost 5 bases, with 11 bases between them. The CDR3 DNA sequence: TGTGCCAGCAGTTTAATTCGAGGGGGAGATACGCAGTATTTT. Protein: CASSLIRGGDTQYF.

A single count supports this clone. V gene TRBV28 combines with J gene TRBJ1-2; D is ambiguous. Trimming took off 8 bases at V and 7 bases at J, with 17 bases between the two ends. Per the germline V gene, CDR1 is MDHEN and CDR2 is SYDVKM. The CDR3 consists of 13 residues. CDR3 residues: CASSRGFGLGYTF. CDR3 in DNA: TGTGCCAGCTCACGAGGGTTTGGTCTTGGCTACACCTTC.

This rearrangement joins TRBV7-8 to TRBJ1-1; unclear D gene. V was pared by 2 bases and J by 0 bases, with 13 bases between. This CDR3 is built from 16 residues. Germline V gene data show CDR1 as SGHVS and CDR2 as FQNEAQ. The CDR3 nucleotides read TGTGCCAGCAGCTTACGGCAGGTACCAATGAACACTGAAGCTTTCTTT. Translation gives CASSLRQVPMNTEAFF. The full variable domain, its missing parts supplied by reference TRBV7-8 and TRBJ1-1, is GAGVSQSPRYKVAKRGQDVALRCDPISGHVSLFWYQQALGQGPEFLTYFQNEAQLDKSGLPSDRFFAERPEGSVSTLKIQRTQQEDSAVYLCASSLRQVPMNTEAFFGQGTRLTVV.

The V call is TRBV23-1, the J call TRBJ1-1, with 7 bases lining up with TRBD1. TRBV23-1 is treated as an ORF (open reading frame) with a function not yet certain. This CDR3 is 16 amino acids long. The trim removed 6 bases at V and 7 bases at J, leaving 17 bases unmatched. The CDR3 DNA follows: TGCGCCAGCAGCATCCCCGAGGGCCAGGGGGTTGTTGAAGCTTTCTTT. Its translation: CASSIPEGQGVVEAFF.

This clone was seen once. The chain is built from TRBV4-3 and TRBJ2-5; 12 nucleotides agree with TRBD2. The CDR3 loop spans 15 amino acids. J gave up 10 bases and V 0 bases, and 6 bases lay outside the gene matches. The germline V gene encodes CDR1 LGHNA and CDR2 YSLEER. Written as DNA, the CDR3 is TGCGCCAGCAGCCAAGACGGTGCTAGCGGGAGGGTCCAGTACTTC. As protein: CASSQDGASGRVQYF.

The V and J genes are TRBV5-1 and TRBJ2-2, with TRBD1 identical over 10 bases. The CDR3 spans 18 residues. V trimming: 4 bases; J trimming: 3 bases; junction bases outside the gene matches: 12. The V gene's germline CDR1 is SGHRS and CDR2 YFSETQ. CDR3 in amino acids: CASSTPTGGRTDTGELFF. The CDR3 DNA is TGCGCCAGCAGCACCCCGACAGGGGGCCGTACTGACACCGGGGAGCTGTTTTTT.

This clone was observed a handful of times. This sequence joins TRBV11-3 and TRBJ2-1; 11 nucleotides align to TRBD1. CDR1 and CDR2 from the germline V gene are SGHNT and YENEEA. CDR3 length: 15 residues. V shed 5 bases, J shed 7 bases, and the junction held 7 bases outside the gene matches. In DNA form, the CDR3 reads TGTGCCAGCAGCCGAGGACAGGGGGCTGATAATGAGCAGTTCTTC. Encoded protein: CASSRGQGADNEQFF.

This clone was found a few times. The chain couples TRBV2 to TRBJ1-5, with 9 nucleotides matching TRBD1. The V and J ends lost 4 bases and 4 bases, in that order; junction bases with no gene match: 5. Germline loops: CDR1 SNHLY, CDR2 FYNNEI. The CDR3 sequence is 15 residues long. The CDR3 bases are TGTGCCAGCAGTGTACAGGGGGCAGCAAATCAGCCCCAGCATTTT. This sequence encodes CASSVQGAANQPQHF.

The DNA of the CDR3 is TGTGCCAGCAGCCAAGCAGAACACTACACTGAAGCTTTCTTT. Translated, it gives CASSQAEHYTEAFF. The chain combines TRBV4-2 with TRBJ1-1; D unclear. This CDR3 has 14 amino acids. V was shortened by 1 base and J by 3 bases, with 9 bases between the two germline ends. CDR1 is LGHNA, CDR2 YNFKEQ, per germline.

This chain uses TRBV7-6 with TRBJ2-5; D not certain. The CDR3 has 12 residues. Germline V CDR1 and CDR2: SGHVS, FNYEAQ. The V gene lost 4 bases and the J gene lost 0 bases, with 3 bases spanning the gap. CDR3: CASSSYQETQYF. The CDR3 DNA is TGTGCCAGCAGCTCGTACCAAGAGACCCAGTACTTC.

Comments on this clone: This sample includes further DNA sequences coding for the same CDR3. The chain combines TRBV5-1 with TRBJ2-7, with TRBD2 matching over 9 bases. CDR3 length: 15 residues. The junction had 5 bases not matched to a gene; V was cut back by 0 bases and J by 4 bases. Germline V gene lookup returns CDR1 SGHRS and CDR2 YFSETQ. The CDR3 DNA is TGCGCCAGCAGCTTGGAGGCGGGAGGGGGTTACGAGCAGTACTTC. Its protein is CASSLEAGGGYEQYF.

This clone came up once. The chain joins TRBV7-3 to TRBJ2-2; possible D gene TRBD2, 5 bases. The CDR3 covers 13 residues. CDR1 and CDR2 (germline): SGHTA, FQGTGA. Trimming shortened V by 5 bases and J by 6 bases, and 10 bases separated the two germline ends. The chain's CDR3 is CASSPGGSGELFF. DNA for the CDR3: TGTGCCAGCAGCCCTGGAGGCTCCGGGGAGCTGTTTTTT.

This chain connects TRBV4-1 to TRBJ2-7; D may be TRBD2 (6 bases). Deletions cut 7 bases from V and 5 bases from J, with 21 bases between. The CDR3 loop spans 15 amino acids. Per germline, CDR1 MGHRA and CDR2 YSYEKL. In DNA form, the CDR3 reads TGCGCCAGCAACCCAAGAATGGGACGGGAGAACGAGCAGTACTTC. This translates into CASNPRMGRENEQYF.

This clone showed up just a few times. The chain employs TRBV30 and TRBJ1-1, with a weak D call TRBD1 (5 bases). The germline gives CDR1 GTSNPN, CDR2 SVGIG (reference sequence). The CDR3 length is 13 residues. Trimming removed 4 bases from V and 1 base from J, with 10 bases in between. The CDR3 protein is CAWMAGRNTEAFF. CDR3 DNA: TGTGCCTGGATGGCGGGGCGGAACACTGAAGCTTTCTTT.